Sequencing of this T cell receptor beta chain was carried out in a study of shared clonotypes between healthy human individuals (dated by TCRdb to about 2020). Notes on the research overall: The cohort comprised two women and a few men aged 18 to 49 years. To estimate repertoire size and how much clonotypes are shared between individuals, the study performed deep sequencing of blood TCR repertoires from 4 to 6 healthy adults. Per donor, leukapheresis produced somewhere between about 0.9 and 10 billion PBMCs. Libraries were prepared and TCR repertoires were sequenced by different laboratories using diverse techniques, in order to increase sequencing depth and limit assay-specific biases. For each donor, CD4 naive and CD4 memory were each given three plates, CD8 naive was given two plates, and CD8 memory was given one plate. On the study overall, not on this receptor specifically: Even with the large sequencing depth, rarefaction of the sorted-subset datasets indicated that sequencing was incomplete. Sampling was limited to blood, and TCR repertoires in tissue likely differ from TCR repertoires in blood. Pairwise subsampling led to the expectation that sequencing depth would affect the degree of clonotype sharing among donors. The genetic and exposure-history diversity represented was limited by the small number of donors. Higher generation probabilities were observed for clonotypes shared by all four sorted-subset donors than for non-shared clonotypes. Estimated clonotype richness was generally larger for naive than for memory subsets. Across four donors, about 4.5% of naive CD4, 3.5% of naive CD8, under 2.5% of memory CD4, and approximately 0.4% of memory CD8 clonotypes were shared.

This clone has just one count. The antigen it recognizes is unknown. Qualities for individual bases were not recorded, and no much larger clone is one base off. CD8 naive samples consisted of CD45RO-negative cells that were positively selected for CCR7, yielding a CD45RA+CCR7+ population without TemRA cells. Healthy HIV-negative adults with no recently reported acute infections or vaccinations were included as donors. Every donor was a Caucasian adult residing in Nashville, Tennessee, USA. Blood was obtained by leukapheresis, after which PBMCs were separated by Ficoll-Histopaque density gradient centrifugation and cryopreserved in liquid nitrogen vapor phase. Analytical flow cytometry was used to check the purity and quantity of every magnetically sorted T cell population. Each sorted fraction had its genomic DNA isolated and then quantified by UV absorbance on a Nanodrop 2000c. Using the deep immunoSEQ assay, TCR CDR3 regions were amplified from genomic DNA by multiplex PCR. Extracted genomic DNA from each cell subset was spread evenly across all wells of several immunoSEQ 96-well plates, with each plate serving as a replicate. For sorted subsets, about 210 ng of genomic DNA, equivalent to roughly 33,000 T cell genomes, went into each replicate PCR. Purified libraries were measured with a Qubit 3.0 fluorometer, size-checked on a Bioanalyzer 2100, and measured again with the KAPA Library Quantification kit. A separate single-read 150-cycle Illumina NextSeq 550 flow cell was used to sequence each immunoSEQ 96-well plate. The paper's data handling went like this. Because only junctional sequences without quality scores were contained in the immunoSEQ output, filtering matching that applied to full-length reads could not be performed. Sequences were annotated with PyIR, a Python wrapper for IgBLAST v1.9, using IMGT germline references to assign V/J genes and CDR3. Reads were filtered out if the reads had weak V/J assignments (E-value above 1e-6), no CDR3, stop codons, out-of-frame junctions, or ambiguous translated residues. V3J clonotypes were defined as sequences sharing the same inferred V gene, J gene, and CDR3 amino acid sequence. Percentage overlap between repertoires was computed as shared unique clonotypes divided by the size of the smaller repertoire. RTK rarefaction, the Chao1 estimator, and Recon v2.1 estimates of unobserved clonotypes were used to assess repertoire richness. OLGA was used to compute generation probabilities for all TCRbeta clonotypes that the gDNA method yielded from several donors. TCRdb obtained this table from immuneACCESS and retained in-frame rearrangements with V and J assigned. These tables miss some clones; where compared with another copy, unresolved V genes account for less than half of the shortfall, and the remainder is unexplained. D and trimming come from the DNA, and the V and J calls and clone size come from that table. The sample table shows about 1,900,000 clones, and about 95% are seen once. Together, the top ten hold 1% to 1.5% of the sample.

The receptor comes from a man aged 18 to 30 in good health. The sample was naive CD8+ T cells sorted from blood. This specimen's cell subset or site label, interpreted: CD45RA+CCR7+.

The CDR3 region reads CASSQDAQGRNNGYTF. The DNA sequence is TGTGCCAGCAGCCAAGATGCCCAGGGGCGCAACAATGGCTACACCTTC. This receptor chain uses TRBV14 and TRBJ1-2; the D gene is possibly TRBD1, with 6 bases matching. Its CDR3 holds 16 amino acids, cysteine through phenylalanine. Solely the CDR3 DNA is kept, with 48 bases framed from the first base. Relative to germline, V is 0 bases shorter and J is 6 bases shorter, with 17 bases between their ends. CDR1 is given as SGHDN and CDR2 as FVKESK, both from the germline V gene. The entire variable domain, with the stretches around the CDR3 drawn from the reference TRBV14 and TRBJ1-2 proteins, is EAGVTQFPSHSVIEKGQTVTLRCDPISGHDNLYWYRRVMGKEIKFLLHFVKESKQDESGMPNNRFLAERTGGTYSTLKVQPAELEDSGVYFCASSQDAQGRNNGYTFGSGTRLTVV.